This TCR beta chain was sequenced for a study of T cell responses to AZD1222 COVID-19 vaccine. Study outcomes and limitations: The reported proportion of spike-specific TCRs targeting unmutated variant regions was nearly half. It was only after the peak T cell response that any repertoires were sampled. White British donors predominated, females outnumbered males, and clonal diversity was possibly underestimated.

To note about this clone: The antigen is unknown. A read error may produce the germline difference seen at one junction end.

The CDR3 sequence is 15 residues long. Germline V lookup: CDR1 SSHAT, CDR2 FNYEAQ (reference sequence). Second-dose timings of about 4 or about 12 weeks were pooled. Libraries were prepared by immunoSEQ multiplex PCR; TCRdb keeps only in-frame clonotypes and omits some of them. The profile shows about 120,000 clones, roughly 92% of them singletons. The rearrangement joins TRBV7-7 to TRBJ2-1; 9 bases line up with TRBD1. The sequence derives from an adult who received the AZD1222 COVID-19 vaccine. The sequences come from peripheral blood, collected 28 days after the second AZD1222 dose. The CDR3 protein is CASSNGQGIYNEQFF. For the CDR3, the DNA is TGTGCTAGCAGCAACGGACAGGGGATCTACAATGAGCAGTTCTTC.